A selection of T cell receptor beta chains follows, all from one sample in a study of T cell responses to AZD1222 COVID-19 vaccine. Libraries were prepared by immunoSEQ multiplex PCR; TCRdb keeps only in-frame clonotypes and omits some of them. This table holds approximately 160,000 clones, 90% to 95% found once. The sequencing here drew on peripheral blood, taken 28 days after the second AZD1222 dose. The receptors originated from an adult who received the AZD1222 COVID-19 vaccine. Both conserved end residues are trimmed from each CDR3.

TRBV3-1/TRBV3-2 | ASTLGTSGYEQY
TRBV6-5 | ASSYSTGVDEKLF
TRBV9 | ASSVDRGWTGELF
TRBV2 | ASSVVGYQPEQY
TRBV19 | ASSIWGQGPTYEQY
TRBV20-1 | SARPVNEQF
TRBV7-2 | ASSLRLAPEQF
TRBV30 | AWSSDRGYNEQF
TRBV7-3 | ASSAGQTHSPLH
TRBV20-1 | SAKQGWGYT
TRBV9 | ASSVDYSYNEQF
TRBV30 | AWRAGVVQGYT
TRBV6-1 | ASSEISGVRSNQPQH
TRBV4-1 | ASSQTGSYGYT
TRBV3-1/TRBV3-2 | ASSQGGGELF
TRBV13 | ASSFSGLAGGEQETQY
TRBV29-1 | SVETGKNTIY
TRBV27 | ASSAHTGTGVY
TRBV6-6 | ASSYSGSNEQF
TRBV3-1/TRBV3-2 | ASSQGRGRGYEQY
TRBV7-8 | ASSLALAGNEKLF
TRBV3-1/TRBV3-2 | ASSPQGLENIQY
TRBV14 | ASSHVTPGNTIY
TRBV2 | ASSESTSYDTQY
TRBV20-1 | SPSGGAGNTEAF
TRBV5-1 | ASSARQGENTQY
TRBV19 | ASSIDLSGQGNYGYT